These T cell receptor beta chains were read from a single sample in a study of CD8 T cell repertoires and HIV-1 epitope variants. The data were produced by immunoSEQ multiplex PCR, yet TCRdb's version contains in-frame clones alone and is incomplete. The data show 95,000 or so clones, roughly four fifths seen once. Sequences were obtained from uncultured baseline CD8+ T cells from peripheral blood mononuclear cells (PBMCs). The receptors were gathered from a male donor with HIV. CDR3s include the opening cysteine and the closing phenylalanine or tryptophan. D genes are given only for firm matches. Only some rows state a clone size, as once, few, many or a class for expanded clones.

cdr3_aa: CASSLVGGREKLFF; cdr3_nt: TGTGCCAGCAGCTTAGTGGGTGGGAGGGAAAAACTGTTTTTT; v_call: TRBV7-8; d_call: NA; clone_size: few; j_call: TRBJ1-4
cdr3_aa: CASSIGSEARSGGYTF; cdr3_nt: TGTGCCAGTAGTATTGGCAGCGAGGCCAGATCAGGGGGCTACACCTTC; v_call: TRBV19; d_call: NA; clone_size: NA; j_call: TRBJ1-2
cdr3_aa: CASSLPEGQVYEQYF; cdr3_nt: TGCGCCAGCAGCCTACCAGAGGGACAGGTATACGAGCAGTACTTC; v_call: TRBV5-1; d_call: TRBD1; clone_size: NA; j_call: TRBJ2-7
cdr3_aa: CAWKTLTYTEAFF; cdr3_nt: TGTGCCTGGAAGACCCTTACTTACACTGAAGCTTTCTTT; v_call: TRBV30; d_call: NA; clone_size: many; j_call: TRBJ1-1
cdr3_aa: CASSLGRAGGGNEQYF; cdr3_nt: TGTGCCAGCAGCTTAGGACGAGCGGGAGGAGGGAACGAGCAGTACTTC; v_call: TRBV7-6; d_call: TRBD2; clone_size: NA; j_call: TRBJ2-7
cdr3_aa: CASSSGQGGDEQFF; cdr3_nt: TGTGCCAGCAGTTCGGGACAGGGTGGCGATGAGCAGTTCTTC; v_call: TRBV6-1; d_call: TRBD1; clone_size: NA; j_call: TRBJ2-1
cdr3_aa: CASSFEGPESYEQYF; cdr3_nt: TGCGCCAGCAGCTTTGAAGGGCCAGAGTCCTACGAGCAGTACTTC; v_call: TRBV5-1; d_call: NA; clone_size: NA; j_call: TRBJ2-7
cdr3_aa: CSVGLGARTEAFF; cdr3_nt: TGCAGCGTTGGGTTGGGGGCGAGAACTGAAGCTTTCTTT; v_call: TRBV29-1; d_call: NA; clone_size: NA; j_call: TRBJ1-1
cdr3_aa: CASSLAGGYNEQFF; cdr3_nt: TGTGCCAGCAGCTTAGCGGGGGGCTACAATGAGCAGTTCTTC; v_call: TRBV7-8; d_call: NA; clone_size: once; j_call: TRBJ2-1
cdr3_aa: CASSQGPYEQYF; cdr3_nt: TGTGCCAGCAGCCAGGGGCCCTACGAGCAGTACTTC; v_call: TRBV27; d_call: NA; clone_size: many; j_call: TRBJ2-7
cdr3_aa: CASSLAGAGGYTF; cdr3_nt: TGCGCCAGCAGCTTGGCGGGGGCAGGGGGCTACACCTTC; v_call: TRBV5-1; d_call: NA; clone_size: NA; j_call: TRBJ1-2
cdr3_aa: CASRRGGSGNEKLFF; cdr3_nt: TGTGCCAGCAGGAGGGGTGGTAGCGGTAATGAAAAACTGTTTTTT; v_call: TRBV6-5; d_call: NA; clone_size: NA; j_call: TRBJ1-4
cdr3_aa: CARGSVSGNTIYF; cdr3_nt: TGTGCCAGGGGGTCTGTCTCTGGAAACACCATATATTTT; v_call: TRBV7-9; d_call: NA; clone_size: NA; j_call: TRBJ1-3
cdr3_aa: CASSLGLQDSYEQYF; cdr3_nt: TGTGCCAGCAGCCTGGGGCTACAGGATTCCTACGAGCAGTACTTC; v_call: TRBV5-6; d_call: NA; clone_size: NA; j_call: TRBJ2-7
cdr3_aa: CASSFFGQGGNEQFF; cdr3_nt: TGTGCCAGCAGCTTTTTTGGACAGGGGGGAAATGAGCAGTTCTTC; v_call: TRBV11-2; d_call: TRBD1; clone_size: few; j_call: TRBJ2-1
cdr3_aa: CASSPRTGFNSPLHF; cdr3_nt: TGTGCCAGCAGTCCGAGGACAGGGTTTAATTCACCCCTCCACTTT; v_call: TRBV2; d_call: TRBD1; clone_size: NA; j_call: TRBJ1-6
cdr3_aa: CASSLQGGDIQYF; cdr3_nt: TGTGCCAGCAGTTTACAGGGAGGGGACATTCAGTACTTC; v_call: TRBV28; d_call: TRBD2; clone_size: NA; j_call: TRBJ2-4
cdr3_aa: CASSAMITGANVLTF; cdr3_nt: TGCGCCAGCAGCGCAATGATTACTGGGGCCAACGTCCTGACTTTC; v_call: TRBV5-1; d_call: NA; clone_size: once; j_call: TRBJ2-6
cdr3_aa: CASSLALPSLGEAFF; cdr3_nt: TGCGCCAGCAGCTTGGCCTTACCGAGTCTCGGTGAAGCTTTCTTT; v_call: TRBV5-1; d_call: NA; clone_size: many; j_call: TRBJ1-1
cdr3_aa: CASSSGTSGGDEQFF; cdr3_nt: TGTGCCAGCAGTTCGGGGACTAGCGGGGGGGATGAGCAGTTCTTC; v_call: TRBV28; d_call: TRBD2; clone_size: NA; j_call: TRBJ2-1
cdr3_aa: CAISTGEREQYF; cdr3_nt: TGTGCCATCAGTACAGGGGAGCGCGAGCAGTACTTC; v_call: TRBV10-3; d_call: TRBD1; clone_size: NA; j_call: TRBJ2-7
cdr3_aa: CASSLATGGNLNEQFF; cdr3_nt: TGCGCCAGCAGCTTGGCCACGGGGGGCAACCTTAATGAGCAGTTCTTC; v_call: TRBV5-1; d_call: NA; clone_size: few; j_call: TRBJ2-1
cdr3_aa: CASGFPNTEAFF; cdr3_nt: TGTGCCAGCGGTTTCCCGAACACTGAAGCTTTCTTT; v_call: TRBV28; d_call: NA; clone_size: NA; j_call: TRBJ1-1
cdr3_aa: CASSYRGSYNEQFF; cdr3_nt: TGTGCCAGCAGTTACAGGGGCTCCTACAATGAGCAGTTCTTC; v_call: TRBV27; d_call: TRBD1; clone_size: NA; j_call: TRBJ2-1
cdr3_aa: CASEGSIGELFF; cdr3_nt: TGTGCCTCAGAGGGTTCCATCGGGGAGCTGTTTTTT; v_call: TRBV7-9; d_call: NA; clone_size: few; j_call: TRBJ2-2
cdr3_aa: CASSRDHHFSEQYF; cdr3_nt: TGTGCCAGCAGCCGCGACCACCATTTTTCCGAGCAGTACTTC; v_call: TRBV7-9; d_call: NA; clone_size: NA; j_call: TRBJ2-7
cdr3_aa: CASSWTGGRETQYF; cdr3_nt: TGTGCCAGCAGTTGGACAGGGGGGAGAGAGACCCAGTACTTC; v_call: TRBV28; d_call: TRBD1; clone_size: once; j_call: TRBJ2-5
cdr3_aa: CASSLALGNYNEQFF; cdr3_nt: TGTGCCAGTAGTTTGGCGTTGGGGAACTACAATGAGCAGTTCTTC; v_call: TRBV19; d_call: NA; clone_size: NA; j_call: TRBJ2-1
cdr3_aa: CASSPQLTGTATYEQYF; cdr3_nt: TGTGCCAGCTCACCACAACTTACCGGGACAGCTACCTACGAGCAGTACTTC; v_call: TRBV18; d_call: TRBD1; clone_size: NA; j_call: TRBJ2-7
cdr3_aa: CASKNTDTQYF; cdr3_nt: TGTGCCAGCAAGAACACAGATACGCAGTATTTT; v_call: TRBV6-5; d_call: NA; clone_size: NA; j_call: TRBJ2-3
cdr3_aa: CASSLYRTSNQPQHF; cdr3_nt: TGTGCCAGCAGCTTATACAGGACCAGCAATCAGCCCCAGCATTTT; v_call: TRBV7-2; d_call: NA; clone_size: NA; j_call: TRBJ1-5
cdr3_aa: CSAPEAGEQFF; cdr3_nt: TGCAGTGCCCCTGAGGCGGGTGAGCAGTTCTTC; v_call: TRBV20-1; d_call: NA; clone_size: few; j_call: TRBJ2-1
cdr3_aa: CASSYRAGNEQFF; cdr3_nt: TGTGCCAGCAGTTACCGGGCCGGCAATGAGCAGTTCTTC; v_call: TRBV27; d_call: NA; clone_size: NA; j_call: TRBJ2-1
cdr3_aa: CATSRDLAGATEQFF; cdr3_nt: TGTGCCACCAGCAGAGATTTAGCGGGGGCCACTGAGCAGTTCTTC; v_call: TRBV15; d_call: TRBD2; clone_size: NA; j_call: TRBJ2-1
cdr3_aa: CASSSQAGVETQYF; cdr3_nt: TGCGCCAGCAGCTCGCAAGCGGGGGTAGAGACCCAGTACTTC; v_call: TRBV5-1; d_call: TRBD2; clone_size: NA; j_call: TRBJ2-5
cdr3_aa: CASSLEGETYNEQFF; cdr3_nt: TGCGCCAGCAGCTTGGAAGGAGAGACCTACAATGAGCAGTTCTTC; v_call: TRBV5-1; d_call: NA; clone_size: medium-sized; j_call: TRBJ2-1
cdr3_aa: CASSEEGLPYEQYF; cdr3_nt: TGTGCCAGCAGTGAAGAGGGTTTACCCTACGAGCAGTACTTC; v_call: TRBV6-1; d_call: NA; clone_size: NA; j_call: TRBJ2-7
cdr3_aa: CASSFPGISSGANVLTF; cdr3_nt: TGTGCCAGCAGCTTCCCAGGGATCAGCTCTGGGGCCAACGTCCTGACTTTC; v_call: TRBV5-4; d_call: NA; clone_size: NA; j_call: TRBJ2-6
cdr3_aa: CASSISAGEKLFF; cdr3_nt: TGTGCCAGCTCAATCTCTGCGGGCGAAAAACTGTTTTTT; v_call: TRBV18; d_call: NA; clone_size: NA; j_call: TRBJ1-4
cdr3_aa: CASSEPEAGINYGYTF; cdr3_nt: TGTGCCAGCAGCGAGCCAGAGGCGGGGATTAACTATGGCTACACCTTC; v_call: TRBV9; d_call: NA; clone_size: NA; j_call: TRBJ1-2
cdr3_aa: CASSTTPGSQPQHF; cdr3_nt: TGTGCCAGCAGTACGACCCCAGGGAGCCAGCCCCAGCATTTT; v_call: TRBV9; d_call: NA; clone_size: NA; j_call: TRBJ1-5
cdr3_aa: CASSLSGAYEQYF; cdr3_nt: TGTGCCAGCAGCTTATCGGGGGCTTACGAGCAGTACTTC; v_call: TRBV7-3; d_call: NA; clone_size: NA; j_call: TRBJ2-7
cdr3_aa: CASSFGQGDSPLHF; cdr3_nt: TGTGCCAGCAGCTTCGGTCAGGGGGATTCACCCCTCCACTTT; v_call: TRBV5-6; d_call: TRBD1; clone_size: once; j_call: TRBJ1-6
cdr3_aa: CASSQIGGGPQETQYF; cdr3_nt: TGTGCCAGCAGCCAGATTGGGGGGGGACCTCAAGAGACCCAGTACTTC; v_call: TRBV14; d_call: TRBD2; clone_size: once; j_call: TRBJ2-5
cdr3_aa: CARIFASGTGRYGYTF; cdr3_nt: NA; v_call: TRBV21-1; d_call: NA; clone_size: NA; j_call: TRBJ1-2
cdr3_aa: CATSRDLMEVTSGYGYTF; cdr3_nt: TGTGCCACCAGCAGAGATCTGATGGAAGTCACCTCGGGCTATGGCTACACCTTC; v_call: TRBV15; d_call: NA; clone_size: NA; j_call: TRBJ1-2
cdr3_aa: CASSPRSISGNTIYF; cdr3_nt: TGTGCCAGCAGCCCCCGTAGTATCTCTGGAAACACCATATATTTT; v_call: TRBV6-6; d_call: NA; clone_size: NA; j_call: TRBJ1-3
cdr3_aa: CASSFTGQSYEQYF; cdr3_nt: TGTGCCAGCAGCTTTACGGGACAGTCCTACGAGCAGTACTTC; v_call: TRBV5-6; d_call: TRBD1; clone_size: NA; j_call: TRBJ2-7